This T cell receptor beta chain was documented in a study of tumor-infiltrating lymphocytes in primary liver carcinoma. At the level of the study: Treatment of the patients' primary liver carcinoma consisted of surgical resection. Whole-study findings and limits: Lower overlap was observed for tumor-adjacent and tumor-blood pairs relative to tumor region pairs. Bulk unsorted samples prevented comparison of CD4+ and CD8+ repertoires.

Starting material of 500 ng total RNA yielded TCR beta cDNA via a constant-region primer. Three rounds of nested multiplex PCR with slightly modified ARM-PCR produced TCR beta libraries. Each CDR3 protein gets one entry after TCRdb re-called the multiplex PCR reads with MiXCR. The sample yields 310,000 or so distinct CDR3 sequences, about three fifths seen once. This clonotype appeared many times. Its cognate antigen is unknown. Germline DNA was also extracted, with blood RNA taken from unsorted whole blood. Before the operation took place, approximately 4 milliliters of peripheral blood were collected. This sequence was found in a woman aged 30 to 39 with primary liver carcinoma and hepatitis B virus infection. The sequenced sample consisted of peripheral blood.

The CDR3 sequence: CASSLVTSGTLQFF. The CDR3 nucleotides read TGTGCCAGCAGCTTAGTGACTAGCGGGACACTCCAGTTCTTC. The chain uses TRBV11-2 and TRBJ2-1; 11 bases map to TRBD2. This CDR3 contains 14 residues. Germline-derived CDR1 and CDR2 are SGHAT and FQNNGV. With 1 base clipped from V and 13 bases from J, the junction kept 6 bases outside the gene matches. The entire variable domain, with the rest obtained from reference TRBV11-2 and TRBJ2-1, is as follows: EAGVAQSPRYKIIEKRQSVAFWCNPISGHATLYWYQQILGQGPKLLIQFQNNGVVDDSQLPKDRFSAERLKGVDSTLKIQPAKLEDSAVYLCASSLVTSGTLQFFGPGTRLTVL.